These 7 T cell receptor beta chains originate from one sample sequenced in a study of shared clonotypes between healthy human individuals. TCRdb's copy holds only in-frame clones and misses some; the assay was immunoSEQ multiplex PCR. The sample contains 2 million to 3 million clones, over 85% of which appear only once. Material for sequencing was naive CD4+ T cells from PBMCs. Subset noted: CD45RA+ positively selected. All receptors derive from a man in his late teens or twenties in good health. Some clones in this sample may be carry-over from other donors' samples.

This chain connects TRBV10-2 to TRBJ1-2, with a weak D call TRBD1 (6 bases). The V gene lost 0 bases and the J gene lost 8 bases, with 19 bases spanning the gap. This CDR3 contains 16 residues. In germline, CDR1 is WSHSY, CDR2 SAAADI. CDR3 nucleotide sequence: TGCGCCAGCAGTGAGTCAGGCGGGGCCCTGCAGGGGGGCTACACCTTC. This sequence encodes CASSESGGALQGGYTF.

This rearrangement joins TRBV21-1 to TRBJ2-7; TRBD1 reflects the table's D call only, with no check against the DNA. TRBV21-1 is a pseudogene segment. The CDR3 is made up of 19 amino acids. In DNA, the CDR3 is TGTGCCAGCAGAACTGAGCGCAGGGGCCCATCCCCAAGCTCCTACGAGCAGTACTTC. This codes for CASRTERRGPSPSSYEQYF.

This sequence joins TRBV6-6 and TRBJ1-1; 7 nucleotides agree with TRBD1. CDR1 MNHNY and CDR2 SVGAGI come from the germline V gene (reference sequence). V trimming: 7 bases; J trimming: 1 base; junction bases outside the gene matches: 3. The CDR3 extends over 13 amino acids. The CDR3 coding sequence is TGTGCCAGCATTAAGGGGGCGAACACTGAAGCTTTCTTT. It specifies CASIKGANTEAFF.

The chain employs TRBV28 and TRBJ2-7; 12 nucleotides line up with TRBD1. Trimming cost V 5 bases and J 6 bases; bases outside gene matches: 8. The germline gives CDR1 MDHEN, CDR2 SYDVKM. This CDR3 has 15 residues. This CDR3 reads CASSHLGQGAAEQYF. The CDR3 DNA reads as TGTGCCAGCAGTCACCTGGGACAGGGGGCTGCCGAGCAGTACTTC.

This sequence joins TRBV6-1 and TRBJ2-7; D gene uncertain. CDR1 MNHNS and CDR2 SASEGT come from the germline V gene. V lost 7 bases and J lost 0, with 10 bases in between. The CDR3 has 13 amino acids. CDR3 nucleotide sequence: TGTGCCAGCACGGTAGAGTACTCCTACGAGCAGTACTTC. As protein: CASTVEYSYEQYF.

The rearrangement joins TRBV28 to TRBJ1-2; D is unclear. Germline-derived CDR1 and CDR2 are MDHEN and SYDVKM. This CDR3 is 15 amino acids long. V dropped 3 bases and J dropped 4 bases, with 15 bases sitting between them. For the CDR3, the DNA is TGTGCCAGCAGTTTCGGGCGGAGGGTGAGCTATGGCTACACCTTC. It translates to CASSFGRRVSYGYTF.

The gene calls are TRBV18 and TRBJ1-5; 7 nucleotides align to TRBD1. The V and J ends lost 3 bases and 3 bases, in that order; junction bases with no gene match: 5. Germline V gives CDR1 KGHSH, CDR2 LQKENI. The CDR3 length is 15 residues. This chain's CDR3 is CASSPDRTYNQPQHF. The CDR3 DNA is TGTGCCAGCTCACCGGACAGGACCTACAATCAGCCCCAGCATTTT.